This T cell receptor (beta chain) was sequenced during a study of blood T cell repertoires in COVID-19 (dated by TCRdb to 2020 to 2021). About the study as a whole: The collaborator samples originated in the United States, Italy and Spain and spanned the acute and convalescent phases of COVID-19. The samples were drawn from the first 160 participants of the ongoing ImmuneRACE study and from under 1,500 subjects provided by 6 global collaborators. HLA class I and class II types, where available, came from metadata supplied by the sample provider rather than from assay-based typing. The repertoires were released in a freely available public database meant as a resource for research on the immune response to SARS-CoV-2. The sample metadata nearly always contained a de-identified subject ID, COVID-19 status, age in years and sex. The dataset comprised deeply sampled blood TCRbeta repertoires from subjects exposed to, actively infected with, or recovered from COVID-19. The material from the prospective study consisted of cDNA or gDNA derived from T cells, B-cell-depleted T cells, or PBMCs.

Collaborating institutions collected whole blood in K2EDTA tubes following their own protocols. For TCRbeta analysis, collaborator samples were shipped as frozen whole blood, as isolated PBMCs, or as DNA extracted from either sample type. In regard to this clone: Its antigen remains unidentified. No much larger clonotype is one base removed from it; base qualities were not supplied.

TCRbeta CDR3 regions were amplified from genomic DNA using the immunoSEQ Assay, a bias-controlled multiplex PCR. The original methods were these. The number of nucleated cells in each sample was estimated by amplification of reference gene primers within the assay. To quantify the absolute abundance of each unique TCRbeta CDR3 rearrangement, sequence reads were collapsed and filtered. For each sample, productive Simpson clonality was calculated by taking the square root of Simpson's diversity index across productive rearrangements. TCRdb mirrors the immuneACCESS table, restricted to in-frame sequences. Some clones are absent from its copies; in checked studies, under half trace to an unresolved V gene, and the reason for the others is unknown. The D gene and trimming were derived from the DNA, and the V and J assignments and clone size from that table. Here the sample has under 75,000 clones; 79% occur a single time. The ten largest clones add up to 5.5% of the sample.

Relative to germline, V is 1 base shorter and J is 3 bases shorter, with 15 bases between their ends. The germline V gene provides CDR1 SGHDT and CDR2 YYEEEE. The cysteine opens and the phenylalanine closes a CDR3 of 16 amino acids. CDR3 DNA only is kept here, 48 bases in frame from base 1. General conclusions and limits of the study: Clinical and demographic metadata were provided uncurated, with the amount varying by source and participant.

Sequencing was performed on peripheral blood. The TCR comes from an older woman with acute or convalescent COVID-19. The chain is encoded by TRBV5-6 joined to TRBJ2-3; matching of 6 bases hints at TRBD1 as the D gene. The CDR3 is CASSLFQLDRTDTQYF. The nucleotide sequence is given as TGTGCCAGCAGCTTGTTTCAACTGGACAGAACAGATACGCAGTATTTT.